This TCR beta chain appears in the sequencing data of a study of regulatory T cells in long-lasting Graves disease. General study findings and limits: Persistent disease was characterized by preferential usage of TRBV28, TRBJ1-2 and TRBJ2-5. Persistent patients shared more public clonotypes (approximately 2,900) than new patients (just under 1,000).

Researchers made TCR beta libraries by using iRepertoire HTBI primers and running Arm-PCR on CDR3 regions. MiXCR was run by TCRdb on the multiplex PCR reads, yielding one entry per CDR3 protein. The repertoire holds approximately 350,000 distinct CDR3 sequences, with about 16% as singletons. CDR1 and CDR2 (germline): SGHNT, YYREEE (reference sequence). V lost 4 bases to trimming and J lost 4 bases; unmatched junction nucleotides: 5. CDR3 size: 15 residues. Time point denoted: newly diagnosed GD, antithyroid drugs for less than 3 months. There was RNA extracted from PBMCs, and the TCR library was made from it. Worth noting for this clonotype: As yet, its antigen is unknown.

The same data also went into a second study, on T cells in Graves' hyperthyroidism and ophthalmopathy. That investigation notes: Most thyroid-expanded clonotypes above 0.001 were also found in blood. Separating ophthalmopathy from stable hyperthyroidism was achieved by a 13 V-J model.

The sample here was peripheral blood mononuclear cells (PBMCs), taken at new diagnosis, from a patient treated with antithyroid drugs. V gene TRBV5-4 combines with J gene TRBJ1-5; 10 bases align to TRBD1. This TCR was recovered from a woman aged 18-35 years with Graves disease. The CDR3 DNA follows: TGTGCCAGCAGCGGACAGGGGGTCGAGAATCAGCCCCAGCATTTT. As protein: CASSGQGVENQPQHF.